A selection of T cell receptor beta chains follows, all from one sample in a study of cytomegalovirus exposure and HLA in healthy donors. The data were produced by immunoSEQ multiplex PCR, yet TCRdb's version contains in-frame clones alone and is incomplete. This repertoire shows about 130,000 clones, less than 90% found once; its top ten account for around 18%. The sample comprised PBMCs. The source of these receptors is a man younger than 35 in good health and CMV-seropositive. CDR3s include the opening cysteine and the closing phenylalanine or tryptophan. A D gene is named only where the DNA matches it firmly. The size of a clone is reported for some rows only, either as once, few or many, or as a class for expanded clones.

J | V | size | D | DNA | CDR3
TRBJ2-7 | TRBV7-8 | NA | NA | TGTGCCAGCAGCCTAACCCCGGCGGGCACTCATATTCCCTACGAGCAGTACTTC | CASSLTPAGTHIPYEQYF
TRBJ1-1 | TRBV5-5 | NA | NA | TGTGCCAGCAGCTTTAGCGAAATGAACACTGAAGCTTTCTTT | CASSFSEMNTEAFF
TRBJ2-1 | TRBV27 | NA | NA | TGTGCCAGCAGGACCTCTTTGGGGAGGAATGAGCAGTTCTTC | CASRTSLGRNEQFF
TRBJ1-2 | TRBV6-1 | NA | NA | TGTGCCAGCAGTGAAGGAACAGTCTATGGCTACACCTTC | CASSEGTVYGYTF
TRBJ1-2 | TRBV30 | NA | TRBD1 | TGTGCCTGGAGAAGGGGACAGGCTGATGGCTACACCTTC | CAWRRGQADGYTF
TRBJ2-3 | TRBV19 | NA | NA | TGTGCCAGTAGTGCCCAGTCAATTGCTAGCACAGATACGCAGTATTTT | CASSAQSIASTDTQYF
TRBJ2-1 | TRBV7-3 | NA | TRBD2 | TGTGCCAGCAGCTCCACTAGCGCCTCCTACAATGAGCAGTTCTTC | CASSSTSASYNEQFF
TRBJ2-2 | TRBV6-1 | NA | TRBD2 | TGTGCCAGCACTCGGACTAGCCCCGGGGAGCTGTTTTTT | CASTRTSPGELFF
TRBJ1-1 | TRBV9 | NA | NA | TGTGCCAGCAGCCCCGGGCAGGAGGAGTGGAGGGCTTTCTTT | CASSPGQEEWRAFF
TRBJ1-2 | TRBV9 | once | TRBD1 | TGTGCCAGCAGCTCCCGGACAGGGGGCACCTATGGCTACACCTTC | CASSSRTGGTYGYTF
TRBJ2-2 | TRBV4-2 | NA | TRBD2 | TGTGCCAGCAGCCAAGATCTAGCGGGGGAGACCGGGGAGCTGTTTTTT | CASSQDLAGETGELFF
TRBJ1-1 | TRBV5-6 | NA | NA | TGTGCCAGCAGCTTAGTGGTCAGGGGAACTGAAGCTTTCTTT | CASSLVVRGTEAFF
TRBJ2-5 | TRBV4-1 | NA | TRBD2 | TGCGCCAGCAGCCAAGAACTTGGCGGGGGATTGCGAGGGACCCAGTACTTC | CASSQELGGGLRGTQYF
TRBJ1-1 | TRBV9 | NA | NA | TGTGCCAGCAGCGTAGTTCCGGGAACTGAAGCTTTCTTT | CASSVVPGTEAFF
TRBJ2-7 | TRBV30 | NA | NA | TGTGCCTGGAGTGTACCCAGGTGGGGCCTCGAGCAGTACTTC | CAWSVPRWGLEQYF
TRBJ2-7 | TRBV19 | few | TRBD2 | TGTGCCAGTAGTGAGACTAGCCGTTACGAGCAGTACTTC | CASSETSRYEQYF
TRBJ1-1 | TRBV28 | NA | NA | TGTGCCAGCAGTTTAAACAGCTTGAACACTGAAGCTTTCTTT | CASSLNSLNTEAFF
TRBJ1-1 | TRBV29-1 | NA | NA | TGCAGCGTTGTTTTCTTTGGGGGGAAGAACACTGAAGCTTTCTTT | CSVVFFGGKNTEAFF
TRBJ1-1 | TRBV27 | NA | NA | TGTGCCAGCAGTTTGAGTATGGGTAGCTGGAACACTGAAGCTTTCTTT | CASSLSMGSWNTEAFF
TRBJ1-2 | TRBV18 | NA | TRBD1 | TGTGCCAGCTCACCACCGGAGGGGGCCAGGTCTGGCTACACCTTC | CASSPPEGARSGYTF
TRBJ2-3 | TRBV10-3 | NA | TRBD1 | TGTGCCATCAGTTTCGACAGGGCCACAGATACGCAGTATTTT | CAISFDRATDTQYF
TRBJ2-5 | TRBV5-4 | NA | TRBD2 | TGTGCCAGCAGCTTGGCGGGGGGGCTGGAGACCCAGTACTTC | CASSLAGGLETQYF
TRBJ1-2 | TRBV4-1 | NA | TRBD1 | TGCGCCAGCAGCCAGATTCCTGGGACAGCCTATGGCTACACCTTC | CASSQIPGTAYGYTF
TRBJ2-5 | TRBV11-1 | NA | TRBD2 | TGTGCCAGCAGCCCGGGACTAGGGGAGACCCAGTACTTC | CASSPGLGETQYF
TRBJ2-7 | TRBV27 | NA | NA | TGTGCCAGCCACACTCTATGGACGGAGGTCTACGAGCAGTACTTC | CASHTLWTEVYEQYF
TRBJ2-1 | TRBV29-1 | once | NA | TGCAGCGTTGAAGGTCGGTACAATGAGCAGTTCTTC | CSVEGRYNEQFF
TRBJ1-1 | TRBV4-1 | NA | NA | TGCGCCAGCAGCCAACCTGGGGGGGACACTGAAGCTTTCTTT | CASSQPGGDTEAFF
TRBJ1-6 | TRBV9 | once | NA | TGTGCCAGCAGCGTAGCGGCAGGCCAGGGTTCACCCCTCCACTTT | CASSVAAGQGSPLHF
TRBJ1-1 | TRBV7-3 | once | NA | TGTGCCAGCAGCTTAGGAGGTGGGTTGAACACTGAAGCTTTCTTT | CASSLGGGLNTEAFF
TRBJ2-2 | TRBV11-2 | NA | TRBD1 | TGTGCCAGCAGCCGATACGGACAGGGGGACACCGGGGAGCTGTTTTTT | CASSRYGQGDTGELFF
TRBJ1-6 | TRBV5-1 | NA | NA | TGCGCCAGCAGCTTGGAACGGGTCTCACCCCTCCACTTT | CASSLERVSPLHF
TRBJ2-2 | TRBV10-2 | NA | NA | TGCGCCAGCAGTGAGTCCCCATTCCAGAACACCGGGGAGCTGTTTTTT | CASSESPFQNTGELFF
TRBJ1-2 | TRBV13 | NA | TRBD1 | TGTGCCAGCACCCTGAGGACAGGTGGAAACTATGGCTACACCTTC | CASTLRTGGNYGYTF
TRBJ1-5 | TRBV6-1 | few | NA | TGTGCCACCGGACAGTCAAGCAGCAATCAGCCCCAGCATTTT | CATGQSSSNQPQHF
TRBJ2-5 | TRBV4-1 | NA | TRBD2 | TGCGCCAGCAGCCATCCGAGTCGGACTAGCGGGGGTGAGACCCAGTACTTC | CASSHPSRTSGGETQYF
TRBJ2-5 | TRBV7-3 | NA | NA | TGTGCCAGCAGCTTAGTTGGGGGGGCCTCGGAGACCCAGTACTTC | CASSLVGGASETQYF
TRBJ2-3 | TRBV19 | NA | TRBD2 | TGTGCAAGTACGGGACTAGCGTCCGATACGCAGTATTTT | CASTGLASDTQYF
TRBJ2-5 | TRBV4-2 | NA | TRBD2 | TGTGCCAGCAGCCAAGAGGCTAGCGGGGAGACCCAGTACTTC | CASSQEASGETQYF
TRBJ1-2 | TRBV27 | once | NA | TGTGCCAGCAAGGTAGAGGGTCATGGCTACACCTTC | CASKVEGHGYTF
TRBJ2-7 | TRBV6-5 | NA | TRBD1 | TGTGCCAGCAGTCACACCGGGACAGCCTCCTACGAGCAGTACTTC | CASSHTGTASYEQYF
TRBJ2-7 | TRBV2 | NA | NA | TGTGCCAGCACCCCAGGGGCAGGGAGCCACGAGCAGTACTTC | CASTPGAGSHEQYF
TRBJ2-5 | TRBV4-1 | few | TRBD2 | TGCGCCAGCAGCCAAGGACTAGCGGGGGAGACCCAGTACTTC | CASSQGLAGETQYF
TRBJ1-5 | TRBV6-5 | NA | NA | TGTGCCAGCACGGGGGGTCGGAGTCAGCCCCAGCATTTT | CASTGGRSQPQHF
TRBJ2-6 | TRBV19 | NA | NA | TGTGCCAGTAGTATTCTCCCAGGGGAGACTGGGGCCAACGTCCTGACTTTC | CASSILPGETGANVLTF
TRBJ2-3 | TRBV5-4 | NA | TRBD1 | TGTGCCAGCAGCCTCGCAGGGACAGGGGCAGATACGCAGTATTTT | CASSLAGTGADTQYF
TRBJ2-5 | TRBV7-9 | NA | NA | TGTGCCAGCAGCTTAGGCGGCTCAGAGACCCAGTACTTC | CASSLGGSETQYF
TRBJ2-1 | TRBV13 | NA | TRBD2 | TGTGCCAGCAGCTTAGAACTAGCGGGGGACAATGAGCAGTTCTTC | CASSLELAGDNEQFF
TRBJ2-7 | TRBV10-3 | NA | NA | TGTGCCATCCAGGGGCTAACGGGGAACGAGCAGTACTTC | CAIQGLTGNEQYF
TRBJ1-6 | TRBV5-1 | NA | TRBD1 | TGCGCCAGCAGCTTGGAATATGGACAGGCCAATTCACCCCTCCACTTT | CASSLEYGQANSPLHF
TRBJ1-1 | TRBV29-1 | NA | NA | TGCAGCGTTGGAGGGTCCGCTGAAGCTTTCTTT | CSVGGSAEAFF
TRBJ2-1 | TRBV27 | NA | NA | TGTGCCAGCAGGGGAACTAGTTTTCGGCAGTTCTTC | CASRGTSFRQFF
TRBJ2-3 | TRBV28 | NA | NA | TGTGCCAGCAGTTCCATCCGACTAGAAGATACGCAGTATTTT | CASSSIRLEDTQYF